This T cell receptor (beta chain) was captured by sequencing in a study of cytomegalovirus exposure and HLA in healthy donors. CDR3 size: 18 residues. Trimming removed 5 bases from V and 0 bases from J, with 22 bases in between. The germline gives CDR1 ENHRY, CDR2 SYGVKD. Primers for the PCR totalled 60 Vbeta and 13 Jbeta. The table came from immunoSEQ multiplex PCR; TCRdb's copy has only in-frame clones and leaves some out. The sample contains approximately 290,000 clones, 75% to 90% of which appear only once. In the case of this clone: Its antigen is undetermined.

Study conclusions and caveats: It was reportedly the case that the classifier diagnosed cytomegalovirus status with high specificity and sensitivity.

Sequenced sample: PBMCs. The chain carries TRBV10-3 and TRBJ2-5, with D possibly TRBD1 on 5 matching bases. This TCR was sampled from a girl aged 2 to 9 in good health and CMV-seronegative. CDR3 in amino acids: CAISSGFDHYHNQETQYF. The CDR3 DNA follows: TGTGCCATCAGTTCAGGGTTCGATCACTATCATAACCAAGAGACCCAGTACTTC.